Shown below are 15 T cell receptor beta chains from a single sample sequenced in a study of OX40 agonist ivuxolimab in advanced cancers. Sequencing was performed with immunoSEQ multiplex PCR; in TCRdb, only in-frame clones are kept and a portion is missing. Altogether tens of thousands of clones are present, roughly 90% being singletons, with the ten largest covering roughly a sixth. Sequencing used CD4+ or CD8+ T cells sorted from blood, obtained in a trial of the OX40 agonist ivuxolimab. These receptor sequences come from an adult with an advanced solid tumor such as melanoma, head and neck, liver or kidney cancer.

The J gene is TRBJ1-1, the V gene TRBV19, with 7 bases fitting TRBD1. This CDR3 contains 16 residues. Per the germline V gene, CDR1 is LNHDA and CDR2 is SQIVND (reference sequence). Germline trimming cut 5 bases from V and 3 bases from J; bases unmatched to any gene: 12. CDR3 DNA: TGTGCCAGTAGTTATCGCGGGACAGACTCGCACACTGAAGCTTTCTTT. Its protein is CASSYRGTDSHTEAFF.

V and J are TRBV6-1 and TRBJ2-7; possibly TRBD1 for D (6 bases). Germline-derived CDR1 and CDR2 are MNHNS and SASEGT. This CDR3 is built from 16 residues. Trimming took off 4 bases at V and 3 bases at J, with 19 bases between the two ends. The CDR3 region is CASSGGYRAGFYEQYF. The CDR3 DNA is TGTGCCAGCAGTGGGGGTTACAGGGCTGGATTCTACGAGCAGTACTTC.

This clone has only a few counts. V and J are TRBV2 and TRBJ1-1; D unresolved. Germline V lookup: CDR1 SNHLY, CDR2 FYNNEI. Trimming removed 7 bases at V and 3 bases at J, with 9 bases between. This CDR3 has 12 amino acids. The CDR3 region is CASTGGYTEAFF. The CDR3 DNA reads TGTGCCAGCACAGGAGGGTACACTGAAGCTTTCTTT.

The chain carries TRBV6-5 and TRBJ1-1, with D possibly TRBD1 on 6 matching bases. Germline CDR1 is MNHEY and CDR2 is SVGAGI. Trimming cost V 6 bases and J 5 bases, with 19 bases left between them. The CDR3 has 15 residues. The CDR3 protein is CASRYRMGAVTEAFF. In DNA, the CDR3 is TGTGCCAGCAGGTACAGGATGGGGGCGGTAACTGAAGCTTTCTTT.

The chain uses TRBV30 and TRBJ1-2; 7 bases are shared with TRBD1. The germline CDR1 and CDR2 sequences are GTSNPN and SVGIG (reference sequence). V was clipped by 7 bases and J by 6 bases; unmatched bases: 8. The CDR3 is made up of 12 amino acids. The CDR3 sequence: CASLRGGHGYTF. The CDR3 DNA follows: TGTGCCTCTCTAAGAGGGGGCCATGGCTACACCTTC. Supplemented by reference TRBV30 and TRBJ1-2, the full variable domain reads SQTIHQWPATLVQPVGSPLSLECTVEGTSNPNLYWYRQAAGRGLQLLFYSVGIGQISSEVPQNLSASRPQDRQFILSSKKLLLSDSGFYLCASLRGGHGYTFGSGTRLTVV.

This sequence joins TRBV4-1 and TRBJ2-7, with D tentatively TRBD2 (6 bases). V lost 4 bases and J 3 bases, leaving 16 bases between the germline ends. The CDR3 has 15 residues. Germline V gene lookup returns CDR1 MGHRA and CDR2 YSYEKL. CDR3 loop: CASSPPGGGGYEQYF. CDR3 nucleotide sequence: TGCGCCAGCAGCCCGCCCGGGGGAGGCGGCTACGAGCAGTACTTC.

The V call is TRBV12-5, the J call TRBJ2-5, with D hard to call. Trimming shortened V by 3 bases and J by 4 bases, and 9 bases separated the two germline ends. Germline lookup yields CDR1 LGHNT and CDR2 FRNRAP. This CDR3 spans 13 amino acids. For the CDR3, the DNA is TGTGCTAGTGGTTTCGACGTTACAGAGACCCAGTACTTC. Amino acid sequence: CASGFDVTETQYF.

The chain couples TRBV10-2 to TRBJ2-7; D is unclear. V was cut by 7 bases and J by 7 bases, with 11 bases left in between. Germline lookup yields CDR1 WSHSY and CDR2 SAAADI. This CDR3 spans 11 amino acids. In nucleotides, the CDR3 is TGCGCCAGCACCGAGTCAGGAGAGCAGTACTTC. Translating gives CASTESGEQYF.

This clone is labeled as medium-sized. The genes are TRBV30 and TRBJ1-2; 7 nucleotides match TRBD1. This CDR3 spans 15 amino acids. CDR1 is GTSNPN, CDR2 SVGIG, per germline (reference sequence). After removal of 5 bases from V and 0 bases from J, the junction contained 9 bases not matched to a gene. Here the CDR3 reads CAWVHGTATNYGYTF. In nucleotides, the CDR3 is TGTGCCTGGGTCCACGGGACAGCGACTAACTATGGCTACACCTTC.

The chain links TRBV10-3 to TRBJ1-2, with TRBD1 identical over 7 bases. The germline CDR1 and CDR2 sequences are ENHRY and SYGVKD. The CDR3 covers 20 residues. The V and J ends lost 2 bases and 4 bases, in that order; junction bases with no gene match: 22. The CDR3 nucleotides are TGTGCCATCAGTGAGACGGGACGCAGGGGGGCGAAAGGGACTAGCTATGGCTACACCTTC. Translated, it gives CAISETGRRGAKGTSYGYTF.

The chain has TRBV9 and TRBJ1-1; the D is unclear. The CDR3 consists of 14 residues. Trimming cost V 4 bases and J 0 bases, with 10 bases left between them. Germline lookup yields CDR1 SGDLS and CDR2 YYNGEE. CDR3 amino acids: CASSPEGVNTEAFF. The CDR3 nucleotides are TGTGCCAGCAGCCCGGAGGGAGTGAACACTGAAGCTTTCTTT.

In its sample, this clone was seen once. The chain joins TRBV23-1 to TRBJ2-7, with 8 bases fitting TRBD1. TRBV23-1 is flagged as an ORF with uncertain function. V lost 4 bases and J lost 4; bases outside the gene matches: 6. The CDR3 has 14 residues. The CDR3 bases are TGCGCCAGCAGTCCGGACAGGGAAGGGTACGAGCAGTACTTC. It specifies CASSPDREGYEQYF.

This rearrangement joins TRBV6-1 to TRBJ1-4; no clear D gene. The germline gives CDR1 MNHNS, CDR2 SASEGT. V lost 6 bases and J lost 6, with 17 bases in between. This CDR3 is built from 15 residues. CDR3 DNA sequence: TGTGCCAGCAGCGCGGCCCCTGGGATGGATGAAAAACTGTTTTTT. Translation gives CASSAAPGMDEKLFF.

J is TRBJ1-2 and V is TRBV6-5; TRBD1 agrees at 8 bases. The germline V gene encodes CDR1 MNHEY and CDR2 SVGAGI. The CDR3 runs to 13 residues. J gave up 6 bases and V 2 bases, and 2 bases lay outside the gene matches. The CDR3 sequence is CASSYQGADGYTF. The DNA for the CDR3 is TGTGCCAGCAGTTACCAGGGGGCGGATGGCTACACCTTC.

The V and J genes are TRBV6-6 and TRBJ1-5, with no clear D. The CDR3 spans 15 residues. V shed 0 bases and J shed 6 bases, with 12 bases lying between them. Germline CDR1 reads MNHNY; CDR2 reads SVGAGI (reference sequence). The chain's CDR3 is CASSYSDEGVQPQHF. Here the CDR3 DNA reads TGTGCCAGCAGTTACTCGGATGAAGGCGTTCAGCCCCAGCATTTT.